A single sample is the source of the 31 T cell receptor beta chains below, sequenced in a study of blood T cell repertoires in COVID-19. Method: immunoSEQ multiplex PCR; TCRdb's copy keeps in-frame clones and lacks some. The table lists over 200,000 clones, approximately 79% of them singletons. Sample: peripheral blood. The receptors were gathered from a human donor in a cohort sampled during active COVID-19.

This sequence joins TRBV28 and TRBJ1-3, with 7 bases identical to TRBD1. From germline, CDR1 is MDHEN and CDR2 SYDVKM. J lost 2 bases, V lost 1 base, and 5 bases had no gene match. The CDR3 length is 16 residues. CDR3 sequence (DNA): TGTGCCAGCAGTTTATCGGGGACAGTTACTGGAAACACCATATATTTT. This sequence encodes CASSLSGTVTGNTIYF.

The CDR3 protein is CASSRTGGGNQPQHF. CDR3 coding DNA: TGTGCCAGCTCACGTACGGGGGGAGGCAATCAGCCCCAGCATTTT. V usage is TRBV18 and J usage is TRBJ1-5, with D tentatively TRBD1 (5 bases). Germline lookup yields CDR1 KGHSH and CDR2 LQKENI. The germline V and J ends were trimmed by 4 bases and 2 bases, with 12 bases remaining between them. The length of the CDR3 is 15 residues.

This rearrangement joins TRBV7-9 to TRBJ1-6; TRBD1 aligns across 10 bases. The CDR3 sequence is 14 residues long. The germline gives CDR1 SEHNR, CDR2 FQNEAQ (reference sequence). After removal of 5 bases from V and 9 bases from J, the junction contained 4 bases not matched to a gene. As DNA, the CDR3 is TGTGCCAGCAGCGGGACAGGGGTAGGTTCACCCCTCCACTTT. Its protein is CASSGTGVGSPLHF.

The table lists this clone with a few counts. The V gene is TRBV4-1, the J gene TRBJ1-5; D is undetermined. The CDR3 length is 16 residues. Trimming removed 1 base at V and 7 bases at J, with 17 bases between. Germline V CDR1 and CDR2: MGHRA, YSYEKL. CDR3 DNA: TGCGCCAGCAGCCAAGCAGGCTTGACCTTCGGACAGCCCCAGCATTTT. Residues: CASSQAGLTFGQPQHF.

The rearrangement joins TRBV4-1 to TRBJ1-6; weak D call: TRBD1 (6 bases). The V gene lost 2 bases and the J gene lost 2 bases, with 13 bases spanning the gap. This CDR3 is built from 17 residues. Germline values: CDR1 MGHRA, CDR2 YSYEKL. The CDR3 here is CASSQTTGIPYNSPLHF. The DNA for the CDR3 is TGCGCCAGCAGCCAAACTACAGGGATCCCCTATAATTCACCCCTCCACTTT.

This chain joins TRBV28 and TRBJ1-1; possibly TRBD1 for D (6 bases). The CDR3 runs to 12 residues. Trimming removed 7 bases from V and 8 bases from J, with 14 bases in between. CDR1 MDHEN and CDR2 SYDVKM come from the germline V gene. Here the CDR3 reads CASNSRTAEAFF. The CDR3 nucleotides read TGTGCCAGCAACTCACGGACAGCCGAAGCTTTCTTT.

The V call is TRBV4-3, the J call TRBJ2-2; a weak D match, TRBD2 (6 bases). This CDR3 has 14 residues. Trimming shortened V by 0 bases and J by 6 bases, and 8 bases separated the two germline ends. Germline lookup yields CDR1 LGHNA and CDR2 YSLEER. This chain's CDR3 is CASSQDPGAGELFF. The CDR3, as DNA: TGCGCCAGCAGCCAAGATCCGGGAGCCGGGGAGCTGTTTTTT.

This chain joins TRBV6-6 and TRBJ1-4, with D perhaps matching TRBD1 (5 bases). V was clipped by 6 bases and J by 8 bases, with 16 bases between them. The CDR3 loop spans 14 amino acids. CDR1 MNHNY and CDR2 SVGAGI come from the germline V gene (reference sequence). CDR3 bases: TGTGCCAGCAGCCTCATTGGGGGGTCGGAAAAACTGTTTTTT. Its translation is CASSLIGGSEKLFF.

The gene calls are TRBV21-1 and TRBJ2-1; the tabulated D call, TRBD2, remains unverified against the DNA. TRBV21-1 is recorded as a pseudogene. This CDR3 contains 15 residues. CDR3 protein: CASSSAGGHYNEQFF. In nucleotides, the CDR3 is TGTGCCAGCAGCTCAGCGGGAGGGCACTACAATGAGCAGTTCTTC.

V is TRBV28 and J is TRBJ2-1; maybe TRBD2 (5 bases). With 7 bases removed from V and 6 bases from J, the gap between germline ends came to 13 bases. CDR1 is MDHEN, CDR2 SYDVKM, per germline. The length of the CDR3 is 13 residues. Here the CDR3 reads CASTPGVTNEQFF. DNA of the CDR3: TGTGCCAGCACCCCCGGGGTCACCAATGAGCAGTTCTTC.

The V gene is TRBV19, the J gene TRBJ2-7, with TRBD2 matching over 13 bases. CDR3 length: 15 amino acids. V lost 4 bases to trimming and J lost 7 bases; unmatched junction nucleotides: 7. Germline CDR1 reads LNHDA; CDR2 reads SQIVND (reference sequence). This CDR3 reads CASSNRLAGGEEQYF. CDR3 DNA sequence: TGTGCCAGTAGTAACCGACTAGCGGGAGGAGAAGAGCAGTACTTC.

The chain is built from TRBV6-5 and TRBJ2-7, with D possibly matching TRBD2 (6 bases). Looked up from germline, CDR1 is MNHEY and CDR2 is SVGAGI. This CDR3 region has 14 residues. The ends were cut back, 8 bases at V and 4 bases at J, with 18 bases in the middle. CDR3 DNA: TGTGCCAGCGCAGCCCTAGCGACCTCATACGAGCAGTACTTC. It specifies CASAALATSYEQYF.

This chain joins TRBV2 and TRBJ1-1; TRBD1 aligns across 9 bases. CDR3 length: 14 residues. Germline values: CDR1 SNHLY, CDR2 FYNNEI. Trimming took 9 bases from V and 0 from J; bases not matched to a gene: 5. The chain's CDR3 is CASTGQGLNTEAFF. In nucleotides, the CDR3 is TGTGCCAGTACGGGACAGGGATTGAACACTGAAGCTTTCTTT. Supplemented by reference TRBV2 and TRBJ1-1, the full variable domain reads EPEVTQTPSHQVTQMGQEVILRCVPISNHLYFYWYRQILGQKVEFLVSFYNNEISEKSEIFDDQFSVERPDGSNFTLKIRSTKLEDSAMYFCASTGQGLNTEAFFGQGTRLTVV.

This sequence joins TRBV28 and TRBJ1-4; no reliable D call. Germline values: CDR1 MDHEN, CDR2 SYDVKM. The ends were cut back, 6 bases at V and 7 bases at J, with 9 bases in the middle. This CDR3 is 12 amino acids long. The CDR3 spells CASRSGGEKLFF. The CDR3 DNA reads TGTGCCAGCAGAAGTGGAGGTGAAAAACTGTTTTTT. Full variable domain (remainder filled in from reference TRBV28 and TRBJ1-4): DVKVTQSSRYLVKRTGEKVFLECVQDMDHENMFWYRQDPGLGLRLIYFSYDVKMKEKGDIPEGYSVSREKKERFSLILESASTNQTSMYLCASRSGGEKLFFGSGTQLSVL.

This clone was seen only a few times. This chain joins TRBV7-9 and TRBJ2-1, with D possibly matching TRBD2 (5 bases). The ends were cut back, 2 bases at V and 5 bases at J, with 13 bases in the middle. The CDR3 has 15 residues. Germline V gives CDR1 SEHNR, CDR2 FQNEAQ (reference sequence). In DNA form, the CDR3 reads TGTGCCAGCAGCTTATATGAGGGCAGCCACAATGAGCAGTTCTTC. Translation: CASSLYEGSHNEQFF.

This clone has only one observation. V and J are TRBV28 and TRBJ1-2; 7 bases match TRBD1. The CDR3 extends over 15 amino acids. The germline gives CDR1 MDHEN, CDR2 SYDVKM. Trimming at V came to 3 bases and at J to 8 bases, leaving 12 bases not matched to a gene. The CDR3 sequence is CASSLQGVLPEGYTF. DNA of the CDR3: TGTGCCAGCAGTTTGCAGGGGGTTCTCCCTGAGGGCTACACCTTC.

The chain employs TRBV6-2 or TRBV6-3 and TRBJ2-5, with D possibly TRBD1 on 6 matching bases. Germline loops: CDR1 MNHEY, CDR2 SVGEGT. V dropped 5 bases and J dropped 5 bases, with 21 bases sitting between them. The CDR3 runs 16 residues. CDR3 nucleotides: TGTGCCAGCAGTATTCCCCGGGGCAGGGGTAGGGAGACCCAGTACTTC. As protein: CASSIPRGRGRETQYF.

With respect to this clone: The same CDR3 also results from other DNA sequences found in this sample. V gene TRBV27 combines with J gene TRBJ2-3, with 9 bases that match TRBD1. Germline values: CDR1 MNHEY, CDR2 SMNVEV (reference sequence). The CDR3 loop spans 14 amino acids. V dropped 8 bases and J dropped 1; count of bases not matched to a gene: 4. In DNA form, the CDR3 reads TGTGCCAGCGGGGACAGGGATGGCACAGATACGCAGTATTTT. Amino acids: CASGDRDGTDTQYF.

This rearrangement joins TRBV7-2 to TRBJ2-1; D perhaps matches TRBD1 (6 bases). Germline-derived CDR1 and CDR2 are SGHTA and FQGNSA. The CDR3 contains 13 residues. Trimming took off 7 bases at V and 9 bases at J, with 16 bases between the two ends. This chain's CDR3 is CASTKGVVGEQFF. CDR3 DNA: TGTGCCAGCACTAAGGGGGTCGTCGGTGAGCAGTTCTTC.

V usage is TRBV15 and J usage is TRBJ1-1; D is undetermined. This CDR3 contains 12 residues. Germline lookup yields CDR1 LNHNV and CDR2 YYDKDF (reference sequence). Between the trimmed V and J ends, which lost 0 bases and 10 bases, there was a span of 9 bases. The CDR3 DNA sequence: TGTGCCACCAGCAGAGATGGAGGAGTAGCTTTCTTT. Translated, it gives CATSRDGGVAFF.

The chain links TRBV14 to TRBJ1-1; D perhaps matches TRBD1 (6 bases). V shed 0 bases and J shed 5 bases, with 7 bases lying between them. This CDR3 has 13 amino acids. Germline V gene sequence: CDR1 SGHDN, CDR2 FVKESK. The CDR3 loop is CASSQEQGTEAFF. CDR3 sequence (DNA): TGTGCCAGCAGCCAAGAACAGGGAACTGAAGCTTTCTTT.

The chain employs TRBV28 and TRBJ2-7; TRBD1 agrees at 10 bases. Germline V lookup: CDR1 MDHEN, CDR2 SYDVKM. The CDR3 runs to 14 residues. Trimming removed 5 bases from V and 3 bases from J; junction bases left unmatched: 4. Here the CDR3 reads CASSGTGAFYEQYF. The CDR3, as DNA: TGTGCCAGCAGTGGGACAGGGGCGTTCTACGAGCAGTACTTC.

The chain has TRBV7-3 and TRBJ2-5; TRBD2 matches at 10 bases. The CDR3 has 15 residues. J gave up 6 bases and V 2 bases, and 6 bases lay outside the gene matches. Germline CDR1 SGHTA, CDR2 FQGTGA. CDR3 bases: TGTGCCAGCAGCTTAGGGCTAGCGGGAGATAAGACCCAGTACTTC. It translates to CASSLGLAGDKTQYF.

This clone has just a few counts. This sequence joins TRBV25-1 and TRBJ1-3; possible D gene TRBD1, 6 bases. This CDR3 is built from 12 residues. Germline CDR1 MGHDK, CDR2 SYGVNS. Trimming took 8 bases from V and 4 from J, leaving 9 bases between them. This CDR3 is CASRTDGNTIYF. CDR3 DNA sequence: TGTGCCAGCCGGACAGACGGAAACACCATATATTTT.

J is TRBJ1-4 and V is TRBV6-5; 10 nucleotides align to TRBD1. The V gene's germline CDR1 is MNHEY and CDR2 SVGAGI. With 6 bases clipped from V and 8 bases from J, the junction kept 9 bases outside the gene matches. The CDR3 length is 15 residues. In nucleotides, the CDR3 is TGTGCCAGCAGGGATGACAGGGGGCCGAAAGAAAAACTGTTTTTT. Protein product: CASRDDRGPKEKLFF.

The CDR3 coding sequence is TGTGCCAGTAGTCCCCAGACTAGCGGACCCTACGAGCAGTACTTC. Translated, it gives CASSPQTSGPYEQYF. The V gene is TRBV19, the J gene TRBJ2-7; 9 nucleotides line up with TRBD2. CDR1 and CDR2 (germline): LNHDA, SQIVND (reference sequence). The CDR3 is 15 amino acids. J was trimmed by 2 bases and V by 5 bases; bases with no gene match: 7.

The chain is built from TRBV7-3 and TRBJ1-6; no clear D. The CDR3 totals 13 residues. The germline V gene has CDR1 SGHTA and CDR2 FQGTGA. Trimming pared 4 bases from V and 7 bases from J, leaving 8 bases between. The CDR3 sequence is CASSSTQNSPLHF. In nucleotides, the CDR3 is TGTGCCAGCAGCTCGACACAGAATTCACCCCTCCACTTT. The whole variable domain, remainder taken from reference TRBV7-3 and TRBJ1-6, is GAGVSQTPSNKVTEKGKYVELRCDPISGHTALYWYRQSLGQGPEFLIYFQGTGAADDSGLPNDRFFAVRPEGSVSTLKIQRTERGDSAVYLCASSSTQNSPLHFGNGTRLTVT.

The chain uses TRBV14 and TRBJ2-7, with TRBD1 as a possible D gene (5 bases). The ends were cut back, 0 bases at V and 2 bases at J, with 17 bases in the middle. The CDR3 has 17 residues. CDR1 is SGHDN and CDR2 is FVKESK in the germline V gene. The CDR3 protein is CASSQDIMRRGTYEQYF. The DNA for the CDR3 is TGTGCCAGCAGCCAAGATATAATGAGAAGGGGCACCTACGAGCAGTACTTC.

The rearrangement links TRBV28 to TRBJ2-2; 12 positions match TRBD2. CDR1 MDHEN and CDR2 SYDVKM come from the germline V gene. This CDR3 has 15 residues. J lost 6 bases, V lost 5 bases, and 4 bases had no gene match. CDR3 DNA: TGTGCCAGCAGTATCGGGACTAGCGGGCCCGGGGAGCTGTTTTTT. This translates into CASSIGTSGPGELFF.

The rearrangement joins TRBV2 to TRBJ2-2, with 8 bases lining up with TRBD1. The CDR3 extends over 16 amino acids. The V gene end was trimmed by 8 bases and the J gene end by 8 bases; junction bases not matched to a gene: 16. Germline V lookup: CDR1 SNHLY, CDR2 FYNNEI. The DNA of the CDR3 is TGTGCCAGCTGGACAGGGAAGCCCTCAAGCCGGGGGGAGCTGTTTTTT. Residues: CASWTGKPSSRGELFF.

The V call is TRBV28, the J call TRBJ1-4; 9 bases match TRBD1. Trimming removed 6 bases from V and 9 bases from J; junction bases left unmatched: 8. Germline-derived CDR1 and CDR2 are MDHEN and SYDVKM. CDR3 length equals 14 residues. CDR3 protein: CASRRPGQGQKLFF. In nucleotides, the CDR3 is TGTGCCAGCAGACGACCGGGACAGGGCCAAAAACTGTTTTTT.